The 25 T cell receptor beta chains listed next were all sequenced from one sample in a study of PD-L1 blockade in urothelial cancer. Produced via immunoSEQ multiplex PCR; TCRdb's table is partial and in-frame only. The sample records approximately 50,000 clones, around 84% being singletons. Time point described: pretreatment peripheral blood. The sample here was PBMCs, taken around atezolizumab (anti-PD-L1) treatment. The receptors shown here come from a man aged 65 to 85 with urothelial cancer.

The J gene is TRBJ2-1, the V gene TRBV6-1, with TRBD2 identical over 7 bases. Germline values: CDR1 MNHNS, CDR2 SASEGT. CDR3 size: 13 residues. V gave up 7 bases and J gave up 8 bases; unmatched junction bases: 8. DNA for the CDR3: TGTGCCAGCATTCGCGGGAGCGAGTATGAGCAGTTCTTC. It is translated as CASIRGSEYEQFF.

The rearrangement uses TRBV19 and TRBJ2-3, with D maybe TRBD1 (5 bases). The length of the CDR3 is 15 residues. The germline gives CDR1 LNHDA, CDR2 SQIVND (reference sequence). V was cut by 3 bases and J by 0 bases, with 10 bases left in between. The CDR3 nucleotides read TGTGCCAGTAGTATCCCAGGGCGAAGCACAGATACGCAGTATTTT. Translation gives CASSIPGRSTDTQYF.

V gene TRBV6-5 combines with J gene TRBJ2-1; TRBD2 matches at 15 bases. The CDR3 is 15 amino acids. Germline lookup yields CDR1 MNHEY and CDR2 SVGAGI. V dropped 6 bases and J dropped 7; count of bases not matched to a gene: 4. The CDR3, as DNA: TGTGCCAGCAGGCTCGGACTAGCGGGGGGGAATGAGCAGTTCTTC. Amino acid sequence: CASRLGLAGGNEQFF.

This clone was observed a few times. The rearrangement joins TRBV9 to TRBJ2-1; TRBD1 matches at 10 bases. This CDR3 has 15 amino acids. V lost 2 bases, J lost 5 bases, and 4 bases stayed unmatched. CDR1 SGDLS and CDR2 YYNGEE come from the germline V gene. The CDR3 reads CASSVRQGANNEQFF. CDR3 DNA: TGTGCCAGCAGCGTGCGACAGGGGGCCAACAATGAGCAGTTCTTC.

This chain connects TRBV4-1 to TRBJ2-1, with TRBD2 identical over 9 bases. Losses at the gene ends were 6 bases for V and 5 bases for J; bases not matched to a gene: 11. The germline CDR1 and CDR2 sequences are MGHRA and YSYEKL. This CDR3 comprises 16 residues. CDR3 DNA: TGCGCCAGCAGGCCCCTCGGTAAGCGGGGGGACAATGAGCAGTTCTTC. Protein: CASRPLGKRGDNEQFF.

The chain is built from TRBV11-2 and TRBJ2-2, with 7 nucleotides matching TRBD2. The V and J ends lost 4 bases and 3 bases, in that order; junction bases with no gene match: 5. CDR1 is SGHAT and CDR2 is FQNNGV in the germline V gene. The CDR3 length is 15 residues. The CDR3 nucleotides are TGTGCCAGCAGCTCCGGGACTACGGACACCGGGGAGCTGTTTTTT. This gives the protein CASSSGTTDTGELFF.

The chain employs TRBV9 and TRBJ2-7; D perhaps matches TRBD1 (6 bases). The CDR3 contains 13 residues. V lost 5 bases and J 0 bases, leaving 9 bases between the germline ends. The germline V gene has CDR1 SGDLS and CDR2 YYNGEE. CDR3 region: CASSPDSSYEQYF. CDR3 nucleotides: TGTGCCAGCAGTCCGGACAGCTCCTACGAGCAGTACTTC.

The chain has TRBV28 and TRBJ1-2; perhaps TRBD1 as D (6 bases). V was cut by 6 bases and J by 0 bases, with 14 bases left in between. The CDR3 extends over 15 amino acids. Germline V gene sequence: CDR1 MDHEN, CDR2 SYDVKM. This CDR3 reads CASREDRPTNYGYTF. As DNA, the CDR3 is TGTGCCAGCAGGGAGGACAGACCCACTAACTATGGCTACACCTTC.

This clone was recorded a few times. The rearrangement links TRBV19 to TRBJ2-1, with 7 bases identical to TRBD2. The trim removed 0 bases at V and 8 bases at J, leaving 7 bases unmatched. The CDR3 has 15 amino acids. Germline lookup yields CDR1 LNHDA and CDR2 SQIVND (reference sequence). CDR3 in DNA: TGTGCCAGTAGTATAGAACCAACTAGCGTCCATGAGCAGTTCTTC. This gives the protein CASSIEPTSVHEQFF. The full variable domain, rest sourced from reference TRBV19 and TRBJ2-1, is DGGITQSPKYLFRKEGQNVTLSCEQNLNHDAMYWYRQDPGQGLRLIYYSQIVNDFQKGDIAEGYSVSREKKESFPLTVTSAQKNPTAFYLCASSIEPTSVHEQFFGPGTRLTVL.

The CDR3 DNA follows: TGTGCCAGCAGCTTGCCAGGGAAAACGGAGCAGTTCTTC. This codes for CASSLPGKTEQFF. J is TRBJ2-1 and V is TRBV5-5; maybe TRBD1 (5 bases). Germline V gene lookup returns CDR1 SGHKS and CDR2 YYEKEE (reference sequence). Trimming removed 1 base at V and 10 bases at J, with 12 bases between. The CDR3 runs 13 residues. The variable domain in full, completed from reference TRBV5-5 and TRBJ2-1, reads DAGVTQSPTHLIKTRGQQVTLRCSPISGHKSVSWYQQVLGQGPQFIFQYYEKEERGRGNFPDRFSARQFPNYSSELNVNALLLGDSALYLCASSLPGKTEQFFGPGTRLTVL.

The J gene is TRBJ2-3, the V gene TRBV15; 7 bases align to TRBD2. Germline CDR1 reads LNHNV; CDR2 reads YYDKDF (reference sequence). This CDR3 comprises 17 residues. The J segment lost 4 bases and the V segment lost 0 bases, leaving 10 bases of the junction unmatched. The chain's CDR3 is CATSRDWPGTSADTQYF. For the CDR3, the DNA is TGTGCCACCAGCAGAGATTGGCCGGGCACTAGCGCAGATACGCAGTATTTT.

The genes are TRBV2 and TRBJ1-5, with D perhaps matching TRBD1 (6 bases). The V end lost 0 bases, the J end lost 9 bases, and 18 bases lay between the germline ends. Per the germline V gene, CDR1 is SNHLY and CDR2 is FYNNEI. This CDR3 has 16 amino acids. The CDR3 spells CASSEARSGGAMPQHF. The CDR3 nucleotides read TGTGCCAGCAGTGAAGCCAGGTCGGGGGGGGCAATGCCCCAGCATTTT.

The chain combines TRBV10-1 with TRBJ2-4, with TRBD2 matching 8 bases. Germline CDR1 WNHNN, CDR2 SYGVQD (reference sequence). The CDR3 contains 13 residues. The CDR3 DNA is TGCAACCCAGCGGGAGTGGACAAAAACATTCAGTACTTC. Translation: CNPAGVDKNIQYF.

The rearrangement uses TRBV19 and TRBJ2-2; D might be TRBD2 (6 bases). The CDR3 sequence is 16 residues long. With 6 bases removed from V and 1 base from J, the gap between germline ends came to 15 bases. The germline CDR1 and CDR2 sequences are LNHDA and SQIVND (reference sequence). The CDR3 spells CASRDFGSLNTGELFF. CDR3 in DNA: TGTGCCAGTAGGGACTTCGGGAGCCTGAACACCGGGGAGCTGTTTTTT.

V usage is TRBV19 and J usage is TRBJ2-1; tentative D call: TRBD1 (5 bases). The CDR3 is 14 amino acids. Per the germline V gene, CDR1 is LNHDA and CDR2 is SQIVND (reference sequence). V lost 5 bases and J lost 8, with 16 bases in between. CDR3: CASSLRGGFDEQFF. CDR3 DNA: TGTGCCAGTAGTCTTAGGGGTGGTTTCGATGAGCAGTTCTTC.

The V gene is TRBV5-1, the J gene TRBJ2-7; D remains unclear. The CDR3 runs 13 residues. V lost 4 bases to trimming and J lost 5 bases, with 13 bases between them. Germline V lookup: CDR1 SGHRS, CDR2 YFSETQ. For the CDR3, the DNA is TGCGCCAGCAGCGTTTCTAGAAAGGACGAGCAGTACTTC. It yields the protein CASSVSRKDEQYF.

The rearrangement joins TRBV4-3 to TRBJ2-6; 9 nucleotides agree with TRBD2. Unmatched junction bases numbered 13, after V lost 4 bases and J lost 0 bases. Per the germline V gene, CDR1 is LGHNA and CDR2 is YSLEER. The CDR3 has 20 residues. CDR3 nucleotide sequence: TGCGCCAGCAGCCGCCAATTCGAGACTAGCGGCCACTCTGGGGCCAACGTCCTGACTTTC. Translated: CASSRQFETSGHSGANVLTF.

The V gene is TRBV7-8, the J gene TRBJ1-5, with D tentatively TRBD1 (5 bases). This CDR3 spans 14 amino acids. The V gene lost 1 base and the J gene lost 2 bases, with 6 bases spanning the gap. Germline assignment: CDR1 SGHVS and CDR2 FQNEAQ. The CDR3 loop reads CASSLGRGNQPQHF. Written as DNA, the CDR3 is TGTGCCAGCAGCTTAGGCAGGGGCAATCAGCCCCAGCATTTT.

This clone occurred once. The chain employs TRBV6-6 and TRBJ1-1; 9 bases align to TRBD1. The ends lost 3 bases at V and 6 bases at J; junction bases unmatched: 8. There are 15 residues in the CDR3. CDR1 is MNHNY, CDR2 SVGAGI, per germline (reference sequence). As DNA, the CDR3 is TGTGCCAGCAGTTATGGGGGACAGGGTACCGCTGAAGCTTTCTTT. Translating it yields CASSYGGQGTAEAFF.

The J gene is TRBJ1-4, the V gene TRBV5-8; D is unresolved. The CDR3 extends over 12 amino acids. Trimming took 4 bases from V and 14 from J, leaving 15 bases between them. Germline CDR1 reads SGHTS; CDR2 reads YDEGEE. Here the CDR3 DNA reads TGTGCCAGCAGCCCAGAAAGTATTCGCCTGTTTTTT. Amino acids: CASSPESIRLFF.

The chain carries TRBV5-6 and TRBJ2-1, with D perhaps TRBD2 (5 bases). V was cut by 1 base and J by 4 bases, with 12 bases left in between. There are 15 residues in the CDR3. Looked up from germline, CDR1 is SGHDT and CDR2 is YYEEEE. CDR3 in amino acids: CASSLTRERYNEQFF. The CDR3 nucleotides read TGTGCCAGCAGCTTGACACGGGAACGATACAATGAGCAGTTCTTC.

The CDR3 sequence: CASSRIVTGGETQYF. The CDR3 DNA follows: TGTGCCAGCAGCCGAATAGTTACAGGGGGGGAGACCCAGTACTTC. The chain couples TRBV11-2 to TRBJ2-5; 8 bases align to TRBD1. Germline V gene sequence: CDR1 SGHAT, CDR2 FQNNGV. CDR3 size: 15 residues. The V and J ends lost 5 bases and 5 bases, in that order; junction bases with no gene match: 10.

The CDR3 sequence is CASSRRGRDQPQHF. CDR3 DNA sequence: TGTGCCAGCAGCCGCAGGGGTAGGGATCAGCCCCAGCATTTT. The rearrangement joins TRBV13 to TRBJ1-5, with D tentatively TRBD1 (6 bases). The V end lost 5 bases, the J end lost 5 bases, and 13 bases lay between the germline ends. From germline, CDR1 is PRHDT and CDR2 FYEKMQ (reference sequence). The CDR3 loop spans 14 amino acids.

Written as DNA, the CDR3 is TGCGCCAGCAGCTTGGGGGGCAGATGGGATACGCAGTATTTT. Translation gives CASSLGGRWDTQYF. The chain employs TRBV5-1 and TRBJ2-3, with D perhaps matching TRBD1 (5 bases). Deletions cut 0 bases from V and 6 bases from J, with 11 bases between. The CDR3 is 14 residues long. Germline-derived CDR1 and CDR2 are SGHRS and YFSETQ.

The gene calls are TRBV11-3 and TRBJ1-1, with TRBD1 identical over 10 bases. The CDR3 totals 17 residues. Germline values: CDR1 SGHNT, CDR2 YENEEA. After removal of 0 bases from V and 3 bases from J, the junction contained 7 bases not matched to a gene. This CDR3 is CASSLDPGTGVYTEAFF. For the CDR3, the DNA is TGTGCCAGCAGCTTAGATCCAGGGACAGGGGTTTACACTGAAGCTTTCTTT.